This T cell receptor beta chain was retrieved from a study of blood T cell repertoires in COVID-19. V lost 8 bases, J lost 7 bases, and 11 bases lay in between. Looked up from germline, CDR1 is SQVTM and CDR2 is ANQGSEA. The CDR3 is 10 residues long. TCRdb's copy holds only in-frame clones and misses some; the assay was immunoSEQ multiplex PCR. Here the sample spans roughly 62,000 clones, roughly four fifths being singletons. The J gene is TRBJ1-1, the V gene TRBV29-1; D call uncertain. Sequencing was carried out using peripheral blood. The TCR originated in a man in his 60s with acute or convalescent COVID-19. CDR3 bases: TGCAGCTCGGGGAGGCTTGAAGCTTTCTTT. Translating gives CSSGRLEAFF.